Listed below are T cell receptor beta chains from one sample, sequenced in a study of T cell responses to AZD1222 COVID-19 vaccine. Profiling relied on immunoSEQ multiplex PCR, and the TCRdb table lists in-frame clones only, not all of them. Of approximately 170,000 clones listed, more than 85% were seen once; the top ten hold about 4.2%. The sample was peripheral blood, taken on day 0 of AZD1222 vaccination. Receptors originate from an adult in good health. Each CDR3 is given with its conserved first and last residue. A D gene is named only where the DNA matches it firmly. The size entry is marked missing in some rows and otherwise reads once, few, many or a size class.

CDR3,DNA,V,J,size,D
CASSDLLSGPGYTF,TGTGCCAGCAGTGATTTGTTGTCCGGGCCGGGCTACACCTTC,TRBV6-1,TRBJ1-2,-,-
CASSLASEIYEQYF,TGTGCCAGCAGCTTAGCTAGCGAGATCTACGAGCAGTACTTC,TRBV7-9,TRBJ2-7,-,-
CASSYSSSRFF,TGTGCCAGCAGTTACTCGTCTAGCCGCTTCTTC,TRBV6-2/TRBV6-3,TRBJ2-7,-,-
CAINPGTHGYTF,TGTGCCATCAATCCAGGAACGCATGGCTACACCTTC,TRBV10-3,TRBJ1-2,-,-
CASSLAGFYEQYF,TGTGCCAGCAGCTTAGCGGGGTTCTACGAGCAGTACTTC,TRBV7-8,TRBJ2-7,-,-
CASSPMEAGRISYEQYF,TGTGCCAGCAGCCCTATGGAGGCCGGACGGATCTCCTACGAGCAGTACTTC,TRBV5-6,TRBJ2-7,-,-
CASSLEGEGGYTF,TGCGCCAGCAGCTTGGAAGGGGAAGGTGGCTACACCTTC,TRBV5-1,TRBJ1-2,-,-
CASSEVKDTQYF,TGTGCCAGCAGTGAAGTCAAAGATACGCAGTATTTT,TRBV2,TRBJ2-3,-,-
CASRQDVGRTEAFF,TGTGCGTCCCGTCAGGACGTCGGCCGCACTGAAGCTTTCTTT,TRBV28,TRBJ1-1,-,-
CASSPAGDNEQFF,TGCGCCAGCAGCCCAGCAGGGGACAATGAGCAGTTCTTC,TRBV5-1,TRBJ2-1,-,-
CASSQPSGSSYEQYF,TGTGCCAGCAGCCAACCTAGCGGGAGTTCCTACGAGCAGTACTTC,TRBV4-2,TRBJ2-7,-,TRBD2
CASSLRREGLYEQYF,TGTGCCAGCAGCTTAAGGCGGGAGGGCCTCTACGAGCAGTACTTC,TRBV11-2,TRBJ2-7,-,TRBD2
CASSLDAGVGEQFF,TGTGCCAGCAGCTTAGACGCGGGAGTGGGTGAGCAGTTCTTC,TRBV7-2,TRBJ2-1,few,TRBD2
CASSFDLGETQYF,TGTGCCAGCAGTTTCGACTTGGGCGAGACCCAGTACTTC,TRBV28,TRBJ2-5,-,-
CASSLYVSSYNEQFF,TGTGCCAGCAGTTTATACGTCAGCTCCTACAATGAGCAGTTCTTC,TRBV27,TRBJ2-1,once,-
CSVSLRQLLNTEAFF,TGCAGCGTTTCGTTAAGACAGCTACTGAACACTGAAGCTTTCTTT,TRBV29-1,TRBJ1-1,-,-
CATSENRQGASNTGELFF,TGTGCCACCAGTGAAAACAGACAGGGGGCGAGCAACACCGGGGAGCTGTTTTTT,TRBV24-1,TRBJ2-2,-,TRBD1
CAISGGPGETQYF,TGTGCCATCAGCGGGGGACCCGGAGAGACCCAGTACTTC,TRBV10-3,TRBJ2-5,-,-
CATSDRIPGQDYNEQFF,TGTGCCACCAGTGATCGAATTCCGGGACAGGACTACAATGAGCAGTTCTTC,TRBV24-1,TRBJ2-1,-,TRBD1
CASSGGPGLAGVLSYEQYF,TGCGCCAGCAGTGGGGGACCGGGACTAGCGGGAGTCTTGTCCTACGAGCAGTACTTC,TRBV10-1,TRBJ2-7,-,TRBD2
CAWSSTGTGVVNEQYF,TGTGCCTGGAGTTCCACCGGGACAGGGGTCGTCAACGAGCAGTACTTC,TRBV30,TRBJ2-7,-,TRBD1
CASSQEELAENTDTQYF,TGTGCCAGCAGCCAAGAGGAACTAGCGGAGAACACAGATACGCAGTATTTT,TRBV3-1/TRBV3-2,TRBJ2-3,-,TRBD2
CASSAPRRESSYNSPLHF,TGTGCCAGCAGTGCTCCCAGACGCGAGAGCTCCTATAATTCACCCCTCCACTTT,TRBV28,TRBJ1-6,-,-
CATSDPDYKQETQYF,TGTGCCACCAGTGACCCGGACTACAAACAAGAGACCCAGTACTTC,TRBV24-1,TRBJ2-5,-,-
CASRCRTGALSYEQYF,TGTGCAAGTCGCTGTAGGACAGGGGCGCTCTCCTACGAGCAGTACTTC,TRBV12-2,TRBJ2-7,-,-
CASSLGQNTEAFF,TGTGCCAGCAGCCTCGGACAAAACACTGAAGCTTTCTTT,TRBV7-6,TRBJ1-1,-,-
CASSDPPRVYEQYF,TGTGCCAGCAGTGACCCGCCGAGGGTCTACGAGCAGTACTTC,TRBV6-2/TRBV6-3,TRBJ2-7,-,-
CASSYTPGQGRTDTQYF,TGTGCCAGCAGTTACACCCCCGGACAGGGGCGCACAGATACGCAGTATTTT,TRBV6-2/TRBV6-3,TRBJ2-3,-,TRBD1
CAGGLADEQYF,TGTGCCGGGGGACTAGCCGACGAGCAGTACTTC,TRBV6-5,TRBJ2-7,once,TRBD2
CASRRQGFDYGYTF,TGTGCCAGCAGGCGACAGGGTTTTGACTATGGCTACACCTTC,TRBV27,TRBJ1-2,-,TRBD1
CAISGTGGYEQYF,TGTGCCATCAGTGGGACAGGGGGCTACGAGCAGTACTTC,TRBV10-3,TRBJ2-7,-,TRBD1
CASSQGPYTEAFF,TGTGCCAGCAGCCAAGGCCCCTACACTGAAGCTTTCTTT,TRBV6-2/TRBV6-3,TRBJ1-1,-,-
CASSLDLAGEQYF,TGTGCCAGCAGCTTGGATCTAGCCGGCGAGCAGTACTTC,TRBV5-4,TRBJ2-7,once,-
CASSPAIYEQYF,TGTGCCAGCAGCCCGGCTATCTACGAGCAGTACTTC,TRBV28,TRBJ2-7,-,-
CATSLGGSSTDTQYF,TGTGCCACCAGTCTGGGCGGGTCGAGCACAGATACGCAGTATTTT,TRBV24-1,TRBJ2-3,-,-